This TCR beta chain came from a study of cytomegalovirus exposure and HLA in healthy donors. Study-wide findings and caveats: Most subjects had HLA-A and HLA-B alleles reportedly predicted accurately by TCR beta sequences.

With 60 Vbeta and 13 Jbeta primers, the PCR was carried out. Original analysis: An analysis that came later counted 60 million to 80 million unique TCR beta chains, approximately 10 million shared. Sequencing used immunoSEQ multiplex PCR; TCRdb keeps in-frame clones, though not all of them. The V and J calls and clone size come from that table; D and trimming were worked out from the DNA. The data show 95,000 to 100,000 clones, roughly a tenth seen once. As to this clone: Its matching antigen is unknown.

Germline values: CDR1 SNHLY, CDR2 FYNNEI. The germline V and J ends were trimmed by 0 bases and 3 bases, with 9 bases remaining between them. The CDR3 contains 15 residues. The sequenced sample was PBMCs. The chain is built from TRBV2 and TRBJ1-5; a weak D match, TRBD1 (5 bases). The receptor was derived from a middle-aged man in good health and CMV-seropositive. The CDR3 here is CASSEAGTHNQPQHF. The CDR3 DNA sequence: TGTGCCAGCAGTGAAGCGGGGACTCACAATCAGCCCCAGCATTTT.